This T cell receptor beta chain is from a study of shared clonotypes between healthy human individuals. The study separated CD4+ cells into CD45RA+ naive and CD45RA-negative memory subsets. Study conclusions and caveats: Non-shared clonotypes had lower generation probabilities than those shared by all four donors. Larger estimated richness was generally recorded for naive subsets relative to memory subsets.

Only in-frame clones appear in the TCRdb table, and some are missing; sequencing was by immunoSEQ multiplex PCR. This repertoire shows about 2.4 million clones, 93% found once; its top ten account for roughly 0.36%. Germline-derived CDR1 and CDR2 are MNHEY and SVGAGI. This CDR3 contains 14 residues. The V segment lost 5 bases and the J segment 7 bases; nucleotides outside the gene matches: 7. Remarks on this clone: Its specificity is not known.

This chain uses TRBV6-5 with TRBJ2-1, with 8 bases identical to TRBD1. The specimen sequenced was naive CD4+ T cells from PBMCs. Subset denoted: CD45RA+ positively selected. This receptor was obtained from a man between 18 and 29 years old in good health. Some clones in this sample may be carry-over from other donors' samples. The DNA of the CDR3 is TGTGCCAGCAGTGCCCAGGGGGCTTGGAATGAGCAGTTCTTC. Protein product: CASSAQGAWNEQFF.